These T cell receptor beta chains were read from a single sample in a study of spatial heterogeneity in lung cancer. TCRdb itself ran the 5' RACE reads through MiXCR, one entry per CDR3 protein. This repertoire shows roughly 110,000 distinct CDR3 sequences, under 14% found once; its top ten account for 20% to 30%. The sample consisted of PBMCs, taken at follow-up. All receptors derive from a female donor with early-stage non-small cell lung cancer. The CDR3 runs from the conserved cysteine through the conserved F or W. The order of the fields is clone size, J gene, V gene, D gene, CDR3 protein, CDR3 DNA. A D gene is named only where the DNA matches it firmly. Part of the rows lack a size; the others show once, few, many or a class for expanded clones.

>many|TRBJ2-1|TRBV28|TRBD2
CASSFPPGTSSYNEQFF
TGTGCCAGCAGTTTTCCCCCTGGGACTAGCTCCTACAATGAGCAGTTCTTC
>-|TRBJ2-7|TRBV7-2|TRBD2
CASSSGLAGSEQYF
TGTGCCAGCAGCTCCGGACTAGCGGGATCCGAGCAGTACTTC
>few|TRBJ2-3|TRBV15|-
CATSSSRDTQYF
TGTGCCACCAGCTCCTCACGGGATACGCAGTATTTT
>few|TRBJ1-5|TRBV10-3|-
CAISEVQGGDQPQHF
TGTGCCATCAGTGAGGTACAGGGTGGCGATCAGCCCCAGCATTTT
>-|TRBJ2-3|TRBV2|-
CASSELRGTDTQYF
TGTGCCAGCAGTGAATTGCGGGGCACAGATACGCAGTATTTT
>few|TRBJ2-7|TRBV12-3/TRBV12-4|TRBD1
CASSSRDRYWEQYF
TGTGCCAGCAGTTCTAGGGACAGGTATTGGGAGCAGTACTTC
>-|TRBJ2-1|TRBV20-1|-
CSAYDTSKSSYNEQFF
TGCAGTGCTTACGACACCTCCAAGAGCTCCTACAATGAGCAGTTCTTC
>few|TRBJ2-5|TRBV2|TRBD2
CASWIQGGETQYF
TGTGCCAGCTGGATCCAGGGAGGGGAGACCCAGTACTTC
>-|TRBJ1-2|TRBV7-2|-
CASSLTPGTPTSGYTF
TGTGCCAGCAGCTTAACTCCCGGGACTCCCACGTCCGGCTACACCTTC
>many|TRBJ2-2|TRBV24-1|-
CATSPGDLTNTGELFF
TGTGCCACCAGTCCAGGCGACCTAACGAACACCGGGGAGCTGTTTTTT
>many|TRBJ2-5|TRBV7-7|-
CASSLTWQETQYF
TGTGCCAGCAGCTTAACCTGGCAAGAGACCCAGTACTTC
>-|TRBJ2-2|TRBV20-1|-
CSATGDRSDGELFF
TGCAGTGCAACGGGAGACCGATCCGACGGGGAGCTGTTTTTT
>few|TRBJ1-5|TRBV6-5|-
CASSPGTVHQPQHF
TGTGCCAGCAGTCCCGGGACGGTCCATCAGCCCCAGCATTTT
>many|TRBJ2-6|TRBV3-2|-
CASSQGEQGVFGANVLTF
TGTGCCAGCAGCCAAGGGGAACAGGGTGTGTTTGGGGCCAACGTCCTGACTTTC
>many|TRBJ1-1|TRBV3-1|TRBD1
CASSQRQGREAFF
TGTGCCAGCAGCCAGAGACAGGGCCGTGAAGCTTTCTTT
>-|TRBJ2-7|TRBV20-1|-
CSARREEQYF
TGCAGTGCTAGGAGGGAGGAGCAGTACTTC
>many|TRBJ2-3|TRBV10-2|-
CASYQGTDTQYF
TGCGCCAGCTATCAGGGCACAGATACGCAGTATTTT
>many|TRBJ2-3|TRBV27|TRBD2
CASSRLAGLTDTQYF
TGTGCCAGCAGTCGCCTAGCGGGCCTCACAGATACGCAGTATTTT
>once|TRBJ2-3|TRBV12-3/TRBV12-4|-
CASSFNSDTQYF
TGTGCCAGCAGTTTTAATTCAGATACGCAGTATTTT
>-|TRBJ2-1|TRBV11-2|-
CASSPTRGKNNEQFF
TGTGCCAGCAGCCCGACTAGGGGTAAAAACAATGAGCAGTTCTTC
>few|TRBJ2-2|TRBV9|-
CASSDRVSGELFF
TGTGCCAGCAGCGACAGGGTTTCCGGGGAGCTGTTTTTT
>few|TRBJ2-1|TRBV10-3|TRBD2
CAISERTSGNNEQFF
TGTGCCATCAGTGAGAGGACTAGCGGAAACAATGAGCAGTTCTTC
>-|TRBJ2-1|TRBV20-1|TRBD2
CSARGLRREGVNEQFF
TGCAGTGCTAGAGGTCTCCGGCGGGAGGGGGTTAATGAGCAGTTCTTC
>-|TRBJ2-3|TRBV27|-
CASSFYLAPDTQYF
TGTGCCAGCAGTTTCTACCTAGCGCCAGATACGCAGTATTTT
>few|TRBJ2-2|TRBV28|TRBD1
CASSSSQLTGGNTGELFF
TGTGCCAGCAGTTCCTCACAACTGACAGGGGGGAACACCGGGGAGCTGTTTTTT
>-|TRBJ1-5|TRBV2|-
CASSGSYSNQPQHF
TGTGCCAGCAGTGGAAGTTATAGCAATCAGCCCCAGCATTTT
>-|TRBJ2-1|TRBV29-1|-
CSTLTGNEQFF
TGCAGCACCCTGACCGGCAATGAGCAGTTCTTC